The rows below give T cell receptor beta chains drawn from one sample of a study of beta chain features in type 1 diabetes. TCRdb's copy holds only in-frame clones and misses some; the assay was immunoSEQ multiplex PCR. The sample holds 40,000 or so clones, approximately 70% seen once. The material sequenced was Tregs from blood. Receptors were obtained from a young woman with type 1 diabetes. Both conserved end residues are part of each CDR3. Each record gives: CDR3 protein, D gene, J gene, V gene. A D gene is named only where the DNA matches it firmly.

CDR3aa: CASSQGGVMDTEAFF
d_gene: -
j_gene: TRBJ1-1
v_gene: TRBV14

CDR3aa: CAGRPGHTVDGTEAFF
d_gene: -
j_gene: TRBJ1-1
v_gene: TRBV28

CDR3aa: CATRGLTYEQYF
d_gene: -
j_gene: TRBJ2-7
v_gene: TRBV10-3

CDR3aa: CASSFTSGGPYEQYF
d_gene: TRBD1
j_gene: TRBJ2-7
v_gene: TRBV6-5

CDR3aa: CASSLAWSVAYNEQFF
d_gene: -
j_gene: TRBJ2-1
v_gene: TRBV5-1

CDR3aa: CASSPPLSSNEQYF
d_gene: -
j_gene: TRBJ2-7
v_gene: TRBV18

CDR3aa: CASTRGTGREKLFF
d_gene: -
j_gene: TRBJ1-4
v_gene: TRBV9

CDR3aa: CASSLWTAPRGDYGYTF
d_gene: -
j_gene: TRBJ1-2
v_gene: TRBV7-2

CDR3aa: CASTTGQGRTGELFF
d_gene: -
j_gene: TRBJ2-2
v_gene: TRBV10-2

CDR3aa: CASSKGARADTEAFF
d_gene: -
j_gene: TRBJ1-1
v_gene: TRBV7-9

CDR3aa: CASRRGAFF
d_gene: -
j_gene: TRBJ1-1
v_gene: TRBV23-1

CDR3aa: CASSADGHTDTQYF
d_gene: -
j_gene: TRBJ2-3
v_gene: TRBV5-1

CDR3aa: CSGQRSGSTDTQYF
d_gene: TRBD2
j_gene: TRBJ2-3
v_gene: TRBV29-1

CDR3aa: CASSFIAGDDGELFF
d_gene: TRBD2
j_gene: TRBJ2-2
v_gene: TRBV5-1

CDR3aa: CASSPGGQGNYGYTF
d_gene: TRBD1
j_gene: TRBJ1-2
v_gene: TRBV18

CDR3aa: CASRSDSLSEQYF
d_gene: -
j_gene: TRBJ2-7
v_gene: TRBV28

CDR3aa: CASRPTPGQLFLTGELFF
d_gene: -
j_gene: TRBJ2-2
v_gene: TRBV7-9

CDR3aa: CASSLSQLAGVEQFF
d_gene: TRBD2
j_gene: TRBJ2-1
v_gene: TRBV5-1

CDR3aa: CASSLPPSGDYNEQFF
d_gene: TRBD2
j_gene: TRBJ2-1
v_gene: TRBV28

CDR3aa: CASSIGSSGSSYEQYF
d_gene: TRBD2
j_gene: TRBJ2-7
v_gene: TRBV5-1

CDR3aa: CASRDGTSGTDTQYF
d_gene: TRBD2
j_gene: TRBJ2-3
v_gene: TRBV2

CDR3aa: CASPHRQGGVSSRGRYEQYF
d_gene: -
j_gene: TRBJ2-7
v_gene: TRBV7-3

CDR3aa: CASSILGAGGYTF
d_gene: -
j_gene: TRBJ1-2
v_gene: TRBV19

CDR3aa: CASSLEAGALGELFF
d_gene: TRBD2
j_gene: TRBJ2-2
v_gene: TRBV5-1

CDR3aa: CAISPPANYGYTF
d_gene: -
j_gene: TRBJ1-2
v_gene: TRBV10-3

CDR3aa: CASSLHRGATNTGELFF
d_gene: -
j_gene: TRBJ2-2
v_gene: TRBV27

CDR3aa: CASTGTGGIYGYTF
d_gene: TRBD1
j_gene: TRBJ1-2
v_gene: TRBV6-5

CDR3aa: CASSLVRGEQYF
d_gene: -
j_gene: TRBJ2-7
v_gene: TRBV5-1

CDR3aa: CASSLGPLVAKNIQYF
d_gene: -
j_gene: TRBJ2-4
v_gene: TRBV11-2

CDR3aa: CASSARVNEKLFF
d_gene: -
j_gene: TRBJ1-4
v_gene: TRBV7-2

CDR3aa: CASSSDGVWAGYTF
d_gene: -
j_gene: TRBJ1-2
v_gene: TRBV27

CDR3aa: CASSFRVEDTGELFF
d_gene: -
j_gene: TRBJ2-2
v_gene: TRBV7-9

CDR3aa: CASGRDTNTEAFF
d_gene: -
j_gene: TRBJ1-1
v_gene: TRBV12-5

CDR3aa: CASSPGQGMNTEAFF
d_gene: TRBD1
j_gene: TRBJ1-1
v_gene: TRBV7-2

CDR3aa: CAVRQGNSPLHF
d_gene: TRBD1
j_gene: TRBJ1-6
v_gene: TRBV27

CDR3aa: CASSEIGTSGTYNEQFF
d_gene: TRBD2
j_gene: TRBJ2-1
v_gene: TRBV6-1

CDR3aa: CAGSIGTLYGYTF
d_gene: -
j_gene: TRBJ1-2
v_gene: TRBV7-9

CDR3aa: CASSSSSGREETQYF
d_gene: TRBD2
j_gene: TRBJ2-5
v_gene: TRBV9

CDR3aa: CASSLDRVLGSYEQYF
d_gene: -
j_gene: TRBJ2-7
v_gene: TRBV7-2

CDR3aa: CASSPGGGANSPLHF
d_gene: -
j_gene: TRBJ1-6
v_gene: TRBV14

CDR3aa: CASSPELRQINEKLFF
d_gene: -
j_gene: TRBJ1-4
v_gene: TRBV18

CDR3aa: CASSQEEGREEQFF
d_gene: -
j_gene: TRBJ2-1
v_gene: TRBV4-3

CDR3aa: CASSQDLLAGASYEQYF
d_gene: TRBD2
j_gene: TRBJ2-7
v_gene: TRBV4-2

CDR3aa: CASSPTDTQYF
d_gene: -
j_gene: TRBJ2-3
v_gene: TRBV6-6

CDR3aa: CASSSLAGGRIF
d_gene: TRBD2
j_gene: TRBJ2-1
v_gene: TRBV7-9

CDR3aa: CSVGTGWTDTQYF
d_gene: -
j_gene: TRBJ2-3
v_gene: TRBV29-1

CDR3aa: CASSPGLSTDTQYF
d_gene: -
j_gene: TRBJ2-3
v_gene: TRBV18

CDR3aa: CASSRAYMTGVNTEAFF
d_gene: TRBD1
j_gene: TRBJ1-1
v_gene: TRBV7-8

CDR3aa: CASSYYNEQFF
d_gene: -
j_gene: TRBJ2-1
v_gene: TRBV2

CDR3aa: CASSVGPKVLGAGELFF
d_gene: -
j_gene: TRBJ2-2
v_gene: TRBV9

CDR3aa: CAISEGRITQPQHF
d_gene: -
j_gene: TRBJ1-5
v_gene: TRBV10-3

CDR3aa: CASRGSTGNYEQYF
d_gene: TRBD1
j_gene: -
v_gene: TRBV28

CDR3aa: CASSYSRDTPDGYTF
d_gene: -
j_gene: TRBJ1-2
v_gene: TRBV6-5

CDR3aa: CASSLRAGTGVNQPQHF
d_gene: TRBD1
j_gene: TRBJ1-5
v_gene: TRBV7-9

CDR3aa: CASSLEGSGRPYEQYF
d_gene: TRBD2
j_gene: TRBJ2-7
v_gene: TRBV7-2

CDR3aa: CASRLDSSTLDEQYF
d_gene: -
j_gene: -
v_gene: TRBV5-1